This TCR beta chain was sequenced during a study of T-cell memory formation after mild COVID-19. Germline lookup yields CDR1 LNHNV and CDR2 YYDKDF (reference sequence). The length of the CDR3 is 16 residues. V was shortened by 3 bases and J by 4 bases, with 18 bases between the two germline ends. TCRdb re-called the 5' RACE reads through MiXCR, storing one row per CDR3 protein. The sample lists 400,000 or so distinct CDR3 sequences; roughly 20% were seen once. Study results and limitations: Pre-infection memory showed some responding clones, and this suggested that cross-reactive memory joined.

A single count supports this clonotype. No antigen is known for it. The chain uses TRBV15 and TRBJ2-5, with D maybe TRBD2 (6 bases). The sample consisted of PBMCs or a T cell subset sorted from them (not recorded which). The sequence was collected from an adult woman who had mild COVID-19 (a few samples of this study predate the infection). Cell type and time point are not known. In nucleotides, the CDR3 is TGTGCCACCAGCAGCGGTCAGACTAGGTCTCGAGAGACCCAGTACTTC. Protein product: CATSSGQTRSRETQYF.